This T cell receptor (beta chain) was captured by sequencing in a study of a mutant IDH1 vaccine in newly diagnosed glioma. The table came from immunoSEQ multiplex PCR; TCRdb's copy has only in-frame clones and leaves some out. The sample shows roughly 52,000 clones, about four fifths of them seen only once. V was clipped by 2 bases and J by 3 bases, with 5 bases between them. This CDR3 spans 12 amino acids. The germline CDR1 and CDR2 sequences are SGHRS and YFSETQ. Time point noted: week 23, last vaccination. Mutant IDH1 20-mer peptide, at 300 ug, made up each vaccine dose, with topical imiquimod. Details on this clone: Antigen specificity is unknown.

The clonotype originates from a middle-aged man with glioma. This sample comprised PBMCs, obtained from a glioma patient whose treatment included an IDH1 peptide vaccine. The gene calls are TRBV5-1 and TRBJ1-1; D gene uncertain. CDR3 loop: CASSFRDTEAFF. CDR3 coding DNA: TGCGCCAGCAGCTTCCGGGACACTGAAGCTTTCTTT.